This is a list of T cell receptor beta chains from one sample in a study of T cells in Graves' hyperthyroidism and ophthalmopathy. From the multiplex PCR reads, TCRdb called clonotypes with MiXCR, one entry per CDR3 protein. The sample yields around 340,000 distinct CDR3 sequences, over 11% seen once. Sequenced input: blood. These receptor sequences come from a woman aged 30 to 39 with Graves' hyperthyroidism. Both conserved end residues are part of each CDR3. A D gene is named only where the DNA matches it firmly. Expanded clones are given a class, and other clones once, few, many or no size at all.

D,size,V,J,CDR3,DNA
TRBD2,many,TRBV20-1,TRBJ2-5,CSARGGRGGFQETQYF,TGCAGTGCTAGAGGGGGGAGGGGAGGTTTCCAAGAGACCCAGTACTTC
-,many,TRBV2,TRBJ2-5,CASRWGRSGETQYF,TGTGCCAGCAGATGGGGGAGGTCTGGAGAGACCCAGTACTTC
TRBD1,many,TRBV11-2,TRBJ1-5,CASSLVGRGTHQPQHF,TGTGCCAGCAGCTTAGTTGGCAGGGGGACGCATCAGCCCCAGCATTTT
TRBD1,few,TRBV5-8,TRBJ2-7,CASSLLTSEDRAYEQYF,TGTGCCAGCAGCTTACTAACATCGGAGGACAGGGCCTACGAGCAGTACTTC
-,few,TRBV6-1,TRBJ2-1,CASSLPPRPRSEQFF,TGTGCCAGCAGTCTCCCCCCCCGCCCGAGAAGTGAGCAGTTCTTC
TRBD1,-,TRBV29-1,TRBJ2-5,CSVERTGGQKTQYF,TGCAGCGTCGAGAGGACAGGGGGCCAAAAGACCCAGTACTTC
-,few,TRBV14,TRBJ1-2,CASSQEGGRQAAAYYGYTF,TGTGCCAGCAGCCAAGAGGGAGGGAGACAGGCGGCGGCGTACTATGGCTACACCTTC
TRBD2,few,TRBV11-2,TRBJ2-7,CASSLRFPELAGVGEQYF,TGTGCCAGCAGCTTAAGGTTCCCAGAACTAGCGGGAGTGGGCGAGCAGTACTTC
-,many,TRBV7-9,TRBJ2-7,CASSLDDKWDQYF,TGTGCCAGCAGCTTAGACGACAAGTGGGATCAGTACTTC
TRBD2,few,TRBV5-4,TRBJ2-5,CASSKRLAGDGETQYF,TGTGCCAGCAGCAAACGACTAGCGGGAGACGGGGAGACCCAGTACTTC
-,many,TRBV11-2,TRBJ2-3,CASTKMTDTQYF,TGTGCCAGCACCAAAATGACAGATACGCAGTATTTT